The clone carrying this T cell receptor (beta chain) was recorded at least ten times. These data belong to a study of human T cells and chemical hapten exposure. Time point reported: patch test 2, 6 weeks after DPC sensitization. Treatment here: therapeutic diphenylcyclopropenone sensitization with weekly scalp DPC. The authors extracted total RNA from unfractionated whole blood. Trimming stripped 2 bases from V and 6 bases from J, with 5 bases between. There are 12 residues in the CDR3. CDR1 is SGHRS and CDR2 is YFSETQ in the germline V gene. Individual cDNA molecules received unique molecular identifiers in the library. TCRdb ran MiXCR on the RACE reads and lists one entry per CDR3 protein. The profile shows some 42,000 distinct CDR3 sequences, about 9.6% of them singletons.

Here the sequenced sample was whole blood, taken in connection with sensitization to the hapten diphenylcyclopropenone (DPC). This rearrangement joins TRBV5-1 to TRBJ2-2; no clear D gene. The TCR originated in a woman younger than 45 with alopecia areata. Some clones in this sample may be carry-over from other donors' samples. The chain's CDR3 is CASSFESGELFF. The CDR3 DNA reads as TGCGCCAGCAGCTTTGAATCCGGGGAGCTGTTTTTT. Full variable domain (rest looked up from reference TRBV5-1 and TRBJ2-2): KAGVTQTPRYLIKTRGQQVTLSCSPISGHRSVSWYQQTPGQGLQFLFEYFSETQRNKGNFPGRFSGRQFSNSRSEMNVSTLELGDSALYLCASSFESGELFFGEGSRLTVL.